This TCR beta chain stems from a study of vaccination effects on CD4 cells after COVID-19. Comment on this clone: Antigen unknown.

Repertoires were generated with immunoSEQ multiplex PCR, while TCRdb's copy carries only in-frame clones and drops some. The repertoire includes roughly 61,000 clones, roughly 76% of them detected once, and about 2.5% sits in the top ten. Trimming took 1 base from V and 5 from J; bases not matched to a gene: 6. Per germline, CDR1 SGHTA and CDR2 FQGNSA. The CDR3 contains 15 residues. Sequencing was preceded by expansion of antigen-specific CD4+ T cells with viral peptide pools in the ViraFEST assay. With 10 to 11 days of culture completed, CD4+ T cells were isolated. This receptor was identified in a human donor who received a COVID-19 vaccine. V and J are TRBV7-2 and TRBJ2-5; 8 bases align to TRBD1. The source material was CD4+ T cells from PBMCs cultured with HCoV-229E spike peptides, sampled before COVID-19 vaccination. The CDR3, as DNA: TGTGCCAGCAGCTTAGGCCAGGGGGCGTGGGAGACCCAGTACTTC. Translation: CASSLGQGAWETQYF.